The 11 T cell receptor beta chains below were found in one sample sequenced in a study of human T cells and chemical hapten exposure. Using its own MiXCR run on the RACE reads, TCRdb lists one record per CDR3 protein. This table holds 65,000 to 95,000 distinct CDR3 sequences, approximately 8.1% found once. The time point is: healthy volunteer bleed at 6 weeks. RNA extraction used unfractionated whole blood as the source of total RNA. The sequencing sample was made of whole blood. The receptor source for this set is a female donor in good health. Some clones in this sample may be carry-over from other donors' samples.

The V gene is TRBV5-1, the J gene TRBJ1-5; TRBD1 matches at 7 bases. The trim removed 0 bases at V and 4 bases at J, leaving 4 bases unmatched. CDR1 is SGHRS, CDR2 YFSETQ, per germline. The CDR3 sequence is 15 residues long. The CDR3 nucleotides are TGCGCCAGCAGCTTGGAGGGACAGCCGAATCAGCCCCAGCATTTT. Translation: CASSLEGQPNQPQHF.

There are many counts of this clonotype. The DNA of the CDR3 is TGTGCCAGCCGGGACCCCCTTTCGAATACGCAGTATTTT. This translates into CASRDPLSNTQYF. V and J are TRBV2 and TRBJ2-3; TRBD1 or TRBD2 may be the D gene (5 bases each). Germline CDR1 and CDR2: SNHLY and FYNNEI. V dropped 8 bases and J dropped 7 bases, with 16 bases sitting between them. This CDR3 has 13 residues.

The chain is built from TRBV6-5 and TRBJ2-3; D gene ambiguous. V was trimmed by 0 bases and J by 2 bases, leaving 9 bases between them. Germline V gene lookup returns CDR1 MNHEY and CDR2 SVGAGI. This CDR3 is built from 15 residues. CDR3 sequence reads: CASSYSVDLTDTQYF. CDR3 coding DNA: TGTGCCAGCAGTTACTCGGTAGACCTCACAGATACGCAGTATTTT.

The table lists this clonotype with many counts. This chain joins TRBV5-1 and TRBJ2-7; 7 bases fit TRBD1. V lost 0 bases to trimming and J lost 4 bases; unmatched junction nucleotides: 13. From germline, CDR1 is SGHRS and CDR2 YFSETQ. The CDR3 runs 17 residues. The CDR3 DNA is TGCGCCAGCAGCTTGGCGTTAGGGACAGCCGGAGTGTACGAGCAGTACTTC. Its translation: CASSLALGTAGVYEQYF.

This clonotype was counted ten times or more. The chain employs TRBV6-5 and TRBJ1-6, with a possible D match to TRBD1 (6 bases). The germline CDR1 and CDR2 sequences are MNHEY and SVGAGI. The V end lost 7 bases, the J end lost 7 bases, and 14 bases lay between the germline ends. This CDR3 has 14 residues. The CDR3 protein is CASNPGQPNSPLHF. The CDR3 DNA reads TGTGCCAGCAACCCGGGACAACCAAATTCACCCCTCCACTTT.

Turning to this clonotype: This may be a read error, as it is one base from a much larger clone. The genes are TRBV6-1 and TRBJ2-7; D perhaps matches TRBD1 (5 bases). The germline gives CDR1 MNHNS, CDR2 SASEGT. The CDR3 is made up of 16 amino acids. The CDR3 sequence is CASTLVFRVSSYDQYF. The CDR3 DNA reads TGTGCCAGCACCTTGGTTTTCAGGGTAAGCTCCTACGATCAGTACTTC.

This chain links TRBV5-5 with TRBJ1-2, with 9 bases aligning to TRBD1. CDR1 is SGHKS, CDR2 YYEKEE, per germline (reference sequence). J gave up 4 bases and V 4 bases, and 5 bases lay outside the gene matches. The CDR3 runs 14 residues. The CDR3, as DNA: TGTGCCAGCAGCAGGACAGGGGTCAGCTATGGCTACACCTTC. It translates to CASSRTGVSYGYTF. Supplemented by reference TRBV5-5 and TRBJ1-2, the full variable domain reads DAGVTQSPTHLIKTRGQQVTLRCSPISGHKSVSWYQQVLGQGPQFIFQYYEKEERGRGNFPDRFSARQFPNYSSELNVNALLLGDSALYLCASSRTGVSYGYTFGSGTRLTVV.

This clonotype was counted only a few times. The chain carries TRBV19 and TRBJ1-1; the D gene is possibly TRBD1 (5 bases). Trimming stripped 7 bases from V and 0 bases from J, with 18 bases between. The CDR3 totals 16 residues. The V gene's germline CDR1 is LNHDA and CDR2 SQIVND (reference sequence). For the CDR3, the DNA is TGTGCCAGTACCTTGGGGGTGACAGACTTGAACACTGAAGCTTTCTTT. It is translated as CASTLGVTDLNTEAFF.

Many counts were recorded for this clonotype. The chain couples TRBV29-1 to TRBJ2-7; D not resolved. The CDR3 is 12 amino acids. Deletions cut 3 bases from V and 6 bases from J, with 12 bases between. In germline, CDR1 is SQVTM, CDR2 ANQGSEA. The CDR3 DNA follows: TGCAGCGTTGAGTCGTACATGGGCGAGCAGTACTTC. Translation gives CSVESYMGEQYF.

V usage is TRBV25-1 and J usage is TRBJ1-2; no reliable D call. CDR1 is MGHDK and CDR2 is SYGVNS in the germline V gene. Trimming stripped 6 bases from V and 6 bases from J, with 14 bases between. The CDR3 contains 13 residues. The CDR3 protein is CASREGCLDGYTF. Here the CDR3 DNA reads TGTGCCAGCAGGGAAGGATGTCTTGATGGCTACACCTTC.

This clonotype was seen repeatedly, ten times or more. The rearrangement joins TRBV7-3 to TRBJ2-5; 10 bases fit TRBD2. The germline V gene encodes CDR1 SGHTA and CDR2 FQGTGA. Trimming cost V 5 bases and J 5 bases; bases outside gene matches: 11. This CDR3 contains 16 residues. The CDR3 spells CASSPRGAGGPETQYF. CDR3 nucleotide sequence: TGTGCCAGCAGCCCGAGGGGAGCGGGGGGGCCTGAGACCCAGTACTTC.